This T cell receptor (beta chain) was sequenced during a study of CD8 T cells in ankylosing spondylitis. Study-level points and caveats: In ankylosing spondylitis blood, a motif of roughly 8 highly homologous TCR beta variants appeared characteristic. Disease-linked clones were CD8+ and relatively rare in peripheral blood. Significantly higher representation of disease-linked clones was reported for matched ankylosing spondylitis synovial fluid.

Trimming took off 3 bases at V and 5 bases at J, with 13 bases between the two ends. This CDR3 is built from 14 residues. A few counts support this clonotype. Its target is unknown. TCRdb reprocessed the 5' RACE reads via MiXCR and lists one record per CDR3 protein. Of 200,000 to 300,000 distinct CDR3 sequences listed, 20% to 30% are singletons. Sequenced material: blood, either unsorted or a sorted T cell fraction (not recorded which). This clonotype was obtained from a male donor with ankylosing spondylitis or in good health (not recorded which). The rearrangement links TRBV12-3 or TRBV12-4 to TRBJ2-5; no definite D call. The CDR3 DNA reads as TGTGCCAGCAGTTTTTCTGGGCCCGGGGAGACCCAGTACTTC. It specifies CASSFSGPGETQYF.